These 28 T cell receptor beta chains were all obtained from the same sample, sequenced in a study of T cells in localized non-small cell lung cancer (dated by TCRdb to 2020 to 2021). Preparation of the library involved the immunoSEQ multiplex PCR assay. The source is immuneACCESS, and TCRdb retained only in-frame sequences with V and J called. Part of the clones is not carried over; for the studies checked, unresolved V genes explain less than half of this, and the remainder is unexplained. This sample gives approximately 22,000 clones in total; over 85% of them show up just once. The ten largest clonotypes hold around 7% of the sample. Sequenced here: peripheral blood, sampled before any cancer treatment. These receptors were obtained from a male donor older than 55 with stage I squamous cell lung carcinoma.

V gene TRBV18 combines with J gene TRBJ1-5; 12 nucleotides align to TRBD1. The V and J ends lost 4 bases and 8 bases, in that order; junction bases with no gene match: 3. Germline-derived CDR1 and CDR2 are KGHSH and LQKENI. The CDR3 extends over 14 amino acids. CDR3 in amino acids: CASSRGTGGKPQHF. In nucleotides, the CDR3 is TGTGCCAGCTCACGGGGGACAGGGGGCAAGCCCCAGCATTTT.

The CDR3 reads CASGLSALGDTQYF. The CDR3 nucleotides are TGTGCTAGTGGTTTGTCAGCTTTGGGAGATACGCAGTATTTT. This chain uses TRBV12-5 with TRBJ2-3, with unresolved D. Trimming pared 2 bases from V and 5 bases from J, leaving 11 bases between. The germline CDR1 and CDR2 sequences are LGHNT and FRNRAP. The CDR3 has 14 residues.

CDR3 sequence: CASSYRESHTEAFF. Here the CDR3 DNA reads TGTGCCAGCAGCTACAGGGAGTCGCACACTGAAGCTTTCTTT. This sequence joins TRBV7-8 and TRBJ1-1; weak D call: TRBD1 (6 bases). CDR3 length: 14 residues. The germline V and J ends were trimmed by 4 bases and 3 bases, with 12 bases remaining between them. From germline, CDR1 is SGHVS and CDR2 FQNEAQ.

This chain connects TRBV19 to TRBJ2-3, with D perhaps TRBD2 (7 bases). Germline CDR1 and CDR2: LNHDA and SQIVND (reference sequence). V lost 6 bases and J lost 3, with 13 bases in between. This CDR3 contains 14 residues. The CDR3 DNA reads TGTGCCAGTAGCCGGGGGGCCGCGACAGATACGCAGTATTTT. It encodes CASSRGAATDTQYF.

With regard to this clone: Relative to the germline gene, one junction end is altered; a read error may explain this. The V and J genes are TRBV4-3 and TRBJ1-4; TRBD1 agrees at 7 bases. Germline V gene sequence: CDR1 LGHNA, CDR2 YSLEER. CDR3 size: 19 residues. CDR3 coding DNA: TGCGCCAACAGCCGGGCCTCCGGGACAGACAAATCAACTAATGAAAAACTGTTTTTT. Amino acid sequence: CANSRASGTDKSTNEKLFF.

This clone has just one count. The rearrangement uses TRBV4-3 and TRBJ2-3, with D possibly TRBD1 on 5 matching bases. This CDR3 contains 18 residues. Looked up from germline, CDR1 is LGHNA and CDR2 is YSLEER. V lost 0 bases and J lost 1, with 17 bases in between. This chain's CDR3 is CASSQDRNRGAGTDTQYF. The CDR3 coding sequence is TGCGCCAGCAGCCAAGATCGAAATAGGGGCGCGGGCACAGATACGCAGTATTTT.

The chain couples TRBV19 to TRBJ1-5; D may be TRBD1 (6 bases). Trimming removed 3 bases at V and 8 bases at J, with 14 bases between. The CDR3 is 14 amino acids. Germline values: CDR1 LNHDA, CDR2 SQIVND (reference sequence). In nucleotides, the CDR3 is TGTGCCAGTAGTATGACGAGGGGGTGGGAGCCCCAGCATTTT. It codes for CASSMTRGWEPQHF. Together with reference TRBV19 and TRBJ1-5, the CDR3 gives the full variable domain: DGGITQSPKYLFRKEGQNVTLSCEQNLNHDAMYWYRQDPGQGLRLIYYSQIVNDFQKGDIAEGYSVSREKKESFPLTVTSAQKNPTAFYLCASSMTRGWEPQHFGDGTRLSIL.

V and J are TRBV25-1 and TRBJ2-2; no reliable D call. This CDR3 contains 15 residues. Trimming cost V 2 bases and J 2 bases, with 9 bases left between them. The germline CDR1 and CDR2 sequences are MGHDK and SYGVNS. The CDR3 nucleotides read TGTGCCAGCAGTGAAAACGGAGTCAACACCGGGGAGCTGTTTTTT. It encodes CASSENGVNTGELFF. The whole variable domain, remainder taken from reference TRBV25-1 and TRBJ2-2, is EADIYQTPRYLVIGTGKKITLECSQTMGHDKMYWYQQDPGMELHLIHYSYGVNSTEKGDLSSESTVSRIRTEHFPLTLESARPSHTSQYLCASSENGVNTGELFFGEGSRLTVL.

The V gene is TRBV6-1, the J gene TRBJ1-1, with 8 bases lining up with TRBD1. V lost 8 bases to trimming and J lost 6 bases; unmatched junction nucleotides: 8. The CDR3 spans 13 residues. Germline CDR1 and CDR2: MNHNS and SASEGT. DNA for the CDR3: TGTGCCAGCTTAGGACAGGGAAGCCCTGAAGCTTTCTTT. This sequence encodes CASLGQGSPEAFF.

The rearrangement uses TRBV27 and TRBJ1-2; tentatively, D is TRBD1 (5 bases). Trimming cost V 6 bases and J 8 bases, with 16 bases left between them. This CDR3 region has 13 residues. CDR1 and CDR2 (germline): MNHEY, SMNVEV (reference sequence). Here the CDR3 DNA reads TGTGCCAGCAGACAGCGCCAACAGGAGGGCTACACCTTC. Residues: CASRQRQQEGYTF.

This chain joins TRBV5-5 and TRBJ1-2; D gene ambiguous. Germline CDR1 is SGHKS and CDR2 is YYEKEE (reference sequence). The length of the CDR3 is 14 residues. V lost 4 bases and J lost 2, with 12 bases in between. The CDR3 nucleotides read TGTGCCAGCAGCCCCCTTTCCGGGAACTATGGCTACACCTTC. Amino acids: CASSPLSGNYGYTF.

The DNA for the CDR3 is TGTGCCACCAGCAGAGACCGTGCGGGGGGGAAGTTCTTC. It yields the protein CATSRDRAGGKFF. V usage is TRBV15 and J usage is TRBJ2-1, with TRBD2 matching 9 bases. Per germline, CDR1 LNHNV and CDR2 YYDKDF (reference sequence). The CDR3 totals 13 residues. Trimming removed 0 bases from V and 14 bases from J; junction bases left unmatched: 5.

This chain connects TRBV5-1 to TRBJ1-2; no definite D call. CDR3 length: 14 amino acids. Trimming cost V 3 bases and J 5 bases, with 14 bases left between them. Germline V CDR1 and CDR2: SGHRS, YFSETQ. The CDR3 is CASSSNSPEYGYTF. The DNA of the CDR3 is TGCGCCAGCAGCTCCAACAGCCCAGAGTATGGCTACACCTTC.

The chain joins TRBV28 to TRBJ2-3, with TRBD2 matching 8 bases. V was pared by 3 bases and J by 2 bases, with 4 bases of the junction left unmatched. The germline V gene has CDR1 MDHEN and CDR2 SYDVKM. There are 15 residues in the CDR3. CDR3 DNA: TGTGCCAGCAGTTTCGCTAGCGGGTACACAGATACGCAGTATTTT. It encodes CASSFASGYTDTQYF.

The chain links TRBV5-6 to TRBJ2-3; D could derive from TRBD1 or TRBD2 (5 bases each). The V end lost 4 bases, the J end lost 5 bases, and 23 bases lay between the germline ends. The germline gives CDR1 SGHDT, CDR2 YYEEEE. CDR3 size: 17 residues. The CDR3 is CASSQSHGTAWGDTQYF. In DNA form, the CDR3 reads TGTGCCAGCAGCCAATCCCACGGGACCGCGTGGGGAGATACGCAGTATTTT.

The rearrangement uses TRBV5-3 and TRBJ1-5; D is possibly TRBD1 (5 bases). TRBV5-3 is marked as an open reading frame, function uncertain. This CDR3 contains 15 residues. The V and J ends lost 5 bases and 6 bases respectively, with 18 bases between them. The CDR3 region has the DNA TGTGCCAGAAGACAGGATGTACCAGGCGGTCAGCCCCAGCATTTT. Its protein product is CARRQDVPGGQPQHF.

This clone was detected only once. The J gene is TRBJ2-7, the V gene TRBV5-1; TRBD1 matches at 11 bases. Germline CDR1 SGHRS, CDR2 YFSETQ. V gave up 4 bases and J gave up 5 bases; unmatched junction bases: 11. The CDR3 totals 16 residues. The chain's CDR3 is CASSLARTGGADEQYF. CDR3 sequence (DNA): TGCGCCAGCAGCCTGGCCCGGACAGGGGGCGCGGACGAGCAGTACTTC.

The chain is built from TRBV2 and TRBJ1-6, with 8 bases fitting TRBD1. The trim removed 7 bases at V and 10 bases at J, leaving 9 bases unmatched. The CDR3 contains 14 residues. CDR1 and CDR2 (germline): SNHLY, FYNNEI. In nucleotides, the CDR3 is TGTGCCAGCATTAGGAACAGGGGGAGGTCACCCCTCCACTTT. Its protein is CASIRNRGRSPLHF.

The chain joins TRBV5-1 to TRBJ1-1; D ambiguous. V lost 1 base to trimming and J lost 3 bases, with 10 bases between them. Germline assignment: CDR1 SGHRS and CDR2 YFSETQ. This CDR3 has 14 amino acids. CDR3 sequence (DNA): TGCGCCAGCAGCTTGAGCAGGAAAGACACTGAAGCTTTCTTT. Encoded protein: CASSLSRKDTEAFF.

The rearrangement links TRBV6-9 to TRBJ1-1; tentative D call: TRBD1 (5 bases). The CDR3 is 14 amino acids. Germline CDR1 reads MNHGY; CDR2 reads SVAAGI. V shed 3 bases and J shed 5 bases, with 13 bases lying between them. The CDR3 DNA follows: TGTGCCAGCAGTTACCGGGGGTTGGGAACTGAAGCTTTCTTT. Its protein is CASSYRGLGTEAFF.

V and J are TRBV28 and TRBJ2-6, with D possibly matching TRBD1 (5 bases). This CDR3 is built from 17 residues. Germline V CDR1 and CDR2: MDHEN, SYDVKM. Deletions cut 4 bases from V and 0 bases from J, with 13 bases between. The CDR3 DNA follows: TGTGCCAGCAGTTGGCAGGGAAGTAGCTCTGGGGCCAACGTCCTGACTTTC. It yields the protein CASSWQGSSSGANVLTF.

The chain recombines TRBV10-1 with TRBJ2-2; 8 bases line up with TRBD2. CDR3 length: 13 amino acids. V was pared by 6 bases and J by 7 bases, with 4 bases of the junction left unmatched. Germline CDR1 is WNHNN and CDR2 is SYGVQD (reference sequence). This CDR3 reads CASSYGTSGELFF. The CDR3 DNA reads as TGCGCCAGCAGCTACGGGACTAGCGGGGAGCTGTTTTTT.

V gene TRBV19 combines with J gene TRBJ1-2; tentatively, D is TRBD1 (6 bases). The CDR3 loop spans 13 amino acids. Germline V lookup: CDR1 LNHDA, CDR2 SQIVND (reference sequence). Deletions cut 3 bases from V and 6 bases from J, with 11 bases between. CDR3 sequence reads: CASSIWGADGYTF. The CDR3 DNA sequence: TGTGCCAGTAGTATCTGGGGGGCAGATGGCTACACCTTC.

The genes are TRBV19 and TRBJ1-1; D not resolved. The germline CDR1 and CDR2 sequences are LNHDA and SQIVND (reference sequence). V lost 9 bases, J lost 2 bases, and 16 bases lay in between. The CDR3 has 14 amino acids. In DNA, the CDR3 is TGTGCCAGCCGTGAGGGAGCCTTCAACACTGAAGCTTTCTTT. It encodes CASREGAFNTEAFF. The entire variable domain, with the rest obtained from reference TRBV19 and TRBJ1-1, is as follows: DGGITQSPKYLFRKEGQNVTLSCEQNLNHDAMYWYRQDPGQGLRLIYYSQIVNDFQKGDIAEGYSVSREKKESFPLTVTSAQKNPTAFYLCASREGAFNTEAFFGQGTRLTVV.

The rearrangement joins TRBV30 to TRBJ2-7, with 7 nucleotides matching TRBD2. V dropped 3 bases and J dropped 5; count of bases not matched to a gene: 7. The CDR3 has 13 residues. Germline V gene sequence: CDR1 GTSNPN, CDR2 SVGIG (reference sequence). CDR3 loop: CAWRLGGRNEQYF. CDR3 bases: TGTGCCTGGAGGTTGGGGGGGAGGAACGAGCAGTACTTC.

In its sample, this clone was seen once. The chain has TRBV15 and TRBJ1-4; 8 nucleotides align to TRBD1. Germline V gene sequence: CDR1 LNHNV, CDR2 YYDKDF (reference sequence). This CDR3 spans 20 amino acids. Losses at the gene ends were 4 bases for V and 0 bases for J; bases not matched to a gene: 16. The CDR3 spells CATSTRAGQAASATNEKLFF. As DNA, the CDR3 is TGTGCCACCAGCACCCGGGCGGGACAGGCCGCCTCTGCAACTAATGAAAAACTGTTTTTT.

This sequence joins TRBV2 and TRBJ2-2; 7 nucleotides align to TRBD1. After removal of 2 bases from V and 2 bases from J, the junction contained 2 bases not matched to a gene. CDR1 and CDR2 from the germline V gene are SNHLY and FYNNEI. The CDR3 is 15 amino acids. The CDR3: CASSEQGVNTGELFF. CDR3 DNA: TGTGCCAGCAGTGAACAGGGGGTAAACACCGGGGAGCTGTTTTTT.

The gene calls are TRBV5-4 and TRBJ1-4; 7 bases line up with TRBD1. There are 17 residues in the CDR3. Germline assignment: CDR1 SGHNT and CDR2 YYREEE (reference sequence). Trimming took 5 bases from V and 0 from J; bases not matched to a gene: 10. This CDR3 reads CASSPGTVFATNEKLFF. The DNA for the CDR3 is TGTGCCAGCAGTCCCGGGACAGTATTTGCAACTAATGAAAAACTGTTTTTT.